The clone carrying this TCR beta chain was seen ten or more times. Antigen unknown. This specimen belongs to a study of blood T cells in healthy people across ages. Study-level information: T cells yielded about one barcoded beta molecule per two cells through template switching. The study, taken as a whole, reports: Roughly linear declines in TCR beta diversity per million T cells occurred with age.

Through a sample-barcoded 5' primer and a J-beta primer mix, a second PCR was run for about 6 to 11 cycles. Every single cDNA molecule received a tag from a template-switch adaptor with 12 random nucleotides. Researchers report that each sample yielded at least 3 million CDR3-containing paired-end reads. TCRdb redid the calling of the 5' RACE reads with MiXCR, one entry per CDR3 protein. The table includes around 900,000 distinct CDR3 sequences, under 30% detected once. The CDR3 has 16 amino acids. Trimming shortened V by 0 bases and J by 6 bases, and 14 bases separated the two germline ends. Germline assignment: CDR1 LGHNA and CDR2 YSLEER.

This sequence joins TRBV4-3 and TRBJ1-4; maybe TRBD1 (6 bases). Sequencing was carried out using blood. This clonotype was obtained from an elderly woman in good health. The CDR3 sequence is CASSQERGGGHEKLFF. The CDR3 DNA sequence: TGCGCCAGCAGCCAAGAGAGGGGAGGGGGACATGAAAAACTGTTTTTT.